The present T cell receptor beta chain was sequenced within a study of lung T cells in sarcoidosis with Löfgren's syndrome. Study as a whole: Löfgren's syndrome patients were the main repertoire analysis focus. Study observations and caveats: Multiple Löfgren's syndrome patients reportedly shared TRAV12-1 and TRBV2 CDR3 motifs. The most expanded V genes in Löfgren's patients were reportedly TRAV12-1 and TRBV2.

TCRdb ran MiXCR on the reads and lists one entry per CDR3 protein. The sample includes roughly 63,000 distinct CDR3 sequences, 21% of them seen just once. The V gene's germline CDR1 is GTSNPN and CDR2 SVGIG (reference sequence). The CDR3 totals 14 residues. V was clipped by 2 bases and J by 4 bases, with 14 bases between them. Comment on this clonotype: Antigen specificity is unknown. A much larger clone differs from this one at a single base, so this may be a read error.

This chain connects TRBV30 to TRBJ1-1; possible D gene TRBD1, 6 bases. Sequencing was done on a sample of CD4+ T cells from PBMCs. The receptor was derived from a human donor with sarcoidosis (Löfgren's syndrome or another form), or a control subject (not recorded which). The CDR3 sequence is CAWSPSEGGTEAFF. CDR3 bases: TGTGCCTGGAGTCCCTCGGAAGGGGGCACTGAAGCTTTCTTT.